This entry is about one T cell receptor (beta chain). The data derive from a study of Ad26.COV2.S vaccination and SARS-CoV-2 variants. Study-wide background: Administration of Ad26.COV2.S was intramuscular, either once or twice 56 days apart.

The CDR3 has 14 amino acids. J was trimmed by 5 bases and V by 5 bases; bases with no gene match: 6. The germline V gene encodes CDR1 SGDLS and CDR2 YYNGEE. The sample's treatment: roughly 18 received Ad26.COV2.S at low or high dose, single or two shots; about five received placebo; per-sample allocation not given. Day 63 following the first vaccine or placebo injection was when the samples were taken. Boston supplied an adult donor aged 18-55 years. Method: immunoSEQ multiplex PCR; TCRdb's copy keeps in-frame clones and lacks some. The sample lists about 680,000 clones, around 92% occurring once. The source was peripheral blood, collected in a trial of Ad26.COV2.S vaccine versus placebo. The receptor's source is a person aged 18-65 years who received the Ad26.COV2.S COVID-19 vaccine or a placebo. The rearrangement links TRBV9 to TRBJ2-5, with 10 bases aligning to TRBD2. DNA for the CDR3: TGTGCCAGCAGTAGCGGGGGGAATAGGGAGACCCAGTACTTC. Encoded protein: CASSSGGNRETQYF.